The 19 T cell receptor beta chains presented below share a single source sample, sequenced in a study of blood T cell repertoires in COVID-19. Profiling relied on immunoSEQ multiplex PCR, and the TCRdb table lists in-frame clones only, not all of them. The sample yields 15,000 to 20,000 clones, almost 85% seen once. Sequencing input: peripheral blood. The receptor set was obtained from a woman in her seventies with active COVID-19.

The chain recombines TRBV6-4 with TRBJ2-2, with 7 bases that match TRBD2. The V segment lost 4 bases and the J segment 5 bases; nucleotides outside the gene matches: 4. The CDR3 is 14 amino acids. Germline CDR1 is MRHNA and CDR2 is SNTAGT. CDR3 amino acids: CASSAGGGTGELFF. CDR3 nucleotide sequence: TGTGCCAGCAGTGCGGGAGGTGGGACCGGGGAGCTGTTTTTT.

This sequence joins TRBV6-2 or TRBV6-3 and TRBJ1-5; 7 bases map to TRBD1. J was trimmed by 2 bases and V by 6 bases; bases with no gene match: 7. Germline V gene data show CDR1 as MNHEY and CDR2 as SVGEGT. The CDR3 consists of 15 residues. As DNA, the CDR3 is TGTGCCAGCAGCCAAACAGGGGAGGGCAATCAGCCCCAGCATTTT. Translation gives CASSQTGEGNQPQHF.

J is TRBJ2-3 and V is TRBV7-9; D uncertain. The germline V gene encodes CDR1 SEHNR and CDR2 FQNEAQ (reference sequence). The CDR3 is 14 amino acids. With 5 bases removed from V and 2 bases from J, the gap between germline ends came to 11 bases. The chain's CDR3 is CASSPEMSTDTQYF. The DNA of the CDR3 is TGTGCCAGCAGCCCGGAGATGTCCACAGATACGCAGTATTTT.

The rearrangement uses TRBV7-3 and TRBJ2-5; 14 bases are a match to TRBD2. Germline V gene lookup returns CDR1 SGHTA and CDR2 FQGTGA. Unmatched junction bases numbered 3, after V lost 2 bases and J lost 4 bases. CDR3 length equals 16 residues. CDR3 region: CASSLGGLAGVETQYF. DNA for the CDR3: TGTGCCAGCAGCTTAGGGGGACTAGCGGGAGTAGAGACCCAGTACTTC.

This chain joins TRBV5-1 and TRBJ1-2; tentatively, D is TRBD1 (5 bases). V gave up 4 bases and J gave up 8 bases, with 12 bases separating them. The length of the CDR3 is 12 residues. Germline V CDR1 and CDR2: SGHRS, YFSETQ. This CDR3 reads CASSLGQRGYTF. The DNA of the CDR3 is TGCGCCAGCAGCCTAGGACAACGAGGCTACACCTTC.

The chain combines TRBV6-4 with TRBJ1-5; no definite D call. Germline lookup yields CDR1 MRHNA and CDR2 SNTAGT. Between the trimmed V and J ends, which lost 2 bases and 4 bases, there was a span of 12 bases. The CDR3 covers 15 residues. The CDR3 reads CASSDGRPLNQPQHF. The CDR3 DNA is TGTGCCAGCAGTGACGGCAGGCCTTTAAATCAGCCCCAGCATTTT.

The chain joins TRBV10-2 to TRBJ2-7; TRBD2 agrees at 15 bases. This CDR3 contains 17 residues. CDR1 and CDR2 from the germline V gene are WSHSY and SAAADI. V was clipped by 6 bases and J by 2 bases; unmatched bases: 8. The CDR3 DNA reads as TGCGCCAGCAGGGGACTAGCGGGAGGTGGCAACCCCTACGAGCAGTACTTC. It translates to CASRGLAGGGNPYEQYF.

A single count supports this clone. The CDR3 coding sequence is TGTGCCAGCAGCCGGAGGCAGTTGAATCAGCCCCAGCATTTT. Amino acids: CASSRRQLNQPQHF. The rearrangement links TRBV13 to TRBJ1-5; D is undetermined. Germline V gene data show CDR1 as PRHDT and CDR2 as FYEKMQ (reference sequence). CDR3 length equals 14 residues. V was trimmed by 5 bases and J by 4 bases, leaving 12 bases between them.

J is TRBJ2-1 and V is TRBV9; 9 bases are shared with TRBD1. CDR3 length: 15 amino acids. The ends lost 1 base at V and 8 bases at J; junction bases unmatched: 7. Germline V lookup: CDR1 SGDLS, CDR2 YYNGEE. The DNA for the CDR3 is TGTGCCAGCAGCGTATTCGGGACAGGGAGCGATGAGCAGTTCTTC. Its translation: CASSVFGTGSDEQFF.

This clone appeared a single time. This chain uses TRBV7-8 with TRBJ2-3; no firm D call. The length of the CDR3 is 15 residues. V shed 5 bases and J shed 0 bases, with 12 bases lying between them. The germline V gene encodes CDR1 SGHVS and CDR2 FQNEAQ. The CDR3 loop reads CASSPSTGSTDTQYF. In nucleotides, the CDR3 is TGTGCCAGCAGCCCTTCGACTGGAAGCACAGATACGCAGTATTTT.

The V gene is TRBV27, the J gene TRBJ2-1; TRBD2 aligns across 8 bases. The CDR3 is made up of 17 amino acids. With V trimmed by 0 bases and J by 9 bases, 13 bases remained unmatched. Germline lookup yields CDR1 MNHEY and CDR2 SMNVEV (reference sequence). The DNA for the CDR3 is TGTGCCAGCAGTTTATCCGGTAGCGGGATAATCGCCGTTGAGCAGTTCTTC. Protein: CASSLSGSGIIAVEQFF.

The gene calls are TRBV6-1 and TRBJ2-1, with D possibly being TRBD2 (6 bases). This CDR3 has 16 residues. Germline CDR1 and CDR2: MNHNS and SASEGT. Between the trimmed V and J ends, which lost 4 bases and 0 bases, there was a span of 13 bases. CDR3 protein: CASSAHRGSSYNEQFF. As DNA, the CDR3 is TGTGCCAGCAGTGCCCACCGGGGGAGCTCCTACAATGAGCAGTTCTTC.

This chain joins TRBV4-1 and TRBJ2-7, with 7 bases aligning to TRBD2. Germline V gene sequence: CDR1 MGHRA, CDR2 YSYEKL. With V trimmed by 4 bases and J by 3 bases, 15 bases remained unmatched. This CDR3 is built from 17 residues. Here the CDR3 reads CASSPLFTGRVIYEQYF. The CDR3 bases are TGCGCCAGCAGCCCACTATTTACGGGGAGGGTCATCTACGAGCAGTACTTC.

In its sample, this clone was seen a few times. The chain joins TRBV2 to TRBJ2-7; TRBD2 agrees at 10 bases. The J segment lost 4 bases and the V segment lost 9 bases, leaving 9 bases of the junction unmatched. The CDR3 spans 14 residues. Germline-derived CDR1 and CDR2 are SNHLY and FYNNEI. This CDR3 reads CASNSLAGEYEQYF. CDR3 DNA: TGTGCCAGTAATTCCCTAGCGGGAGAGTACGAGCAGTACTTC.

The rearrangement links TRBV10-3 to TRBJ2-3; perhaps TRBD2 as D (5 bases). Germline V CDR1 and CDR2: ENHRY, SYGVKD. The CDR3 length is 13 residues. The V end was cut by 2 bases, the J end by 4 bases, with 7 bases between. CDR3 sequence: CAISEVSADTQYF. The CDR3 nucleotides read TGTGCCATCAGTGAGGTTAGCGCAGATACGCAGTATTTT.

The rearrangement links TRBV7-2 to TRBJ2-1; TRBD2 matches 11 bases. The V gene's germline CDR1 is SGHTA and CDR2 FQGNSA. This CDR3 is built from 16 residues. V lost 7 bases to trimming and J lost 4 bases; unmatched junction nucleotides: 9. The CDR3 spells CASNQLGTSGYNEQFF. CDR3 DNA sequence: TGTGCCAGCAACCAATTGGGGACTAGCGGTTACAATGAGCAGTTCTTC.

This clone is medium-sized (0.01 to 0.1%) in the sample. The J gene is TRBJ2-7, the V gene TRBV19, with D possibly matching TRBD1 (5 bases). This CDR3 has 15 residues. Germline lookup yields CDR1 LNHDA and CDR2 SQIVND (reference sequence). Trimming pared 3 bases from V and 4 bases from J, leaving 16 bases between. DNA of the CDR3: TGTGCCAGTAGTATCGAGAGAAACCAGGGATACGAGCAGTACTTC. Its protein is CASSIERNQGYEQYF.

J is TRBJ2-7 and V is TRBV28; TRBD2 agrees at 10 bases. The ends lost 4 bases at V and 3 bases at J; junction bases unmatched: 9. This CDR3 is built from 16 residues. Germline CDR1 is MDHEN and CDR2 is SYDVKM. The CDR3 nucleotides are TGTGCCAGCAGTTCCCCTCGACTAGCGGGTTACTACGAGCAGTACTTC. This encodes CASSSPRLAGYYEQYF.

This clone is labeled as medium-sized (0.01 to 0.1%). The rearrangement uses TRBV29-1 and TRBJ1-5; D gene unclear. V lost 6 bases, J lost 2 bases, and 17 bases lay in between. CDR3 length: 15 amino acids. Germline-derived CDR1 and CDR2 are SQVTM and ANQGSEA. This CDR3 reads CSVIMGGSGNQPQHF. The CDR3 nucleotides read TGCAGCGTGATCATGGGAGGGTCGGGCAATCAGCCCCAGCATTTT.